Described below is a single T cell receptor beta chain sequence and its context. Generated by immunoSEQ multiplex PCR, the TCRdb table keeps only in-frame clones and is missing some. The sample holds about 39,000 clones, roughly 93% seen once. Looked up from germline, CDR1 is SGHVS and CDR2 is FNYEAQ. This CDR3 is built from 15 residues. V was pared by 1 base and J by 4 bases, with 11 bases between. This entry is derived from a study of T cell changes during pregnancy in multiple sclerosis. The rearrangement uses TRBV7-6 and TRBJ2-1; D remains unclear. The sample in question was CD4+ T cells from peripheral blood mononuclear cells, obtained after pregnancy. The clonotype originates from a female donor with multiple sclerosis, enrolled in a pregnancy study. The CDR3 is CASSLVYSLYNEQFF. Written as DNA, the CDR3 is TGTGCCAGCAGCTTAGTATATTCTCTTTACAATGAGCAGTTCTTC.